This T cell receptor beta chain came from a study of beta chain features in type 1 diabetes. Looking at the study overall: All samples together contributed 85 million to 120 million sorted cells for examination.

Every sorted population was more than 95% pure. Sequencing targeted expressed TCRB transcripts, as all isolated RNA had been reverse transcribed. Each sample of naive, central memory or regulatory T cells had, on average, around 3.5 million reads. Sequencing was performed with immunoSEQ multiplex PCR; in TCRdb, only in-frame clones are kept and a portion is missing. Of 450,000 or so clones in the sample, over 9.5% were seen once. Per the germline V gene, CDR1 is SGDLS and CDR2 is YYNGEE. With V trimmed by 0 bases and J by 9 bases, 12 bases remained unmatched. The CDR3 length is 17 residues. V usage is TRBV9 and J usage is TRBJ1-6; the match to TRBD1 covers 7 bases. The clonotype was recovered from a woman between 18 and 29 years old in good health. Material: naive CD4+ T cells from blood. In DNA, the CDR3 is TGTGCCAGCAGCGTAGCTCCGACGCGGGACAGATCTTCACCCCTCCACTTT. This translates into CASSVAPTRDRSSPLHF.